The TCR beta chain described here comes from a study of response to subunit inactivated influenza vaccine. One entry per CDR3 protein results from TCRdb running MiXCR on the RT-PCR reads. This table holds about 800,000 distinct CDR3 sequences, about 20% found once. Germline loops: CDR1 MDHEN, CDR2 SYDVKM. V shed 4 bases and J shed 5 bases, with 15 bases lying between them. The CDR3 sequence is 15 residues long. This chain uses TRBV28 with TRBJ1-5; D gene ambiguous. This TCR derives from a man aged 45-65 years who received an inactivated influenza vaccine. The source was PBMCs from blood, collected more than 4 days after vaccination. Written as DNA, the CDR3 is TGTGCCAGCAGTTCCGGGAAGAGGTGGGATCAGCCCCAGCATTTT. Protein product: CASSSGKRWDQPQHF.